This is a list of T cell receptor beta chains from one sample in a study of patients and donors after allogeneic stem cell transplantation. TCRdb independently ran MiXCR on the RT-PCR reads; one entry per CDR3 protein. The table includes about a million distinct CDR3 sequences, around 17% detected once. Sequenced input: blood, either unsorted or a sorted T cell fraction (not recorded which). Every receptor here comes from a human donor who was either an allogeneic HSCT recipient or a stem cell or donor lymphocyte infusion donor (not recorded which). It is not recorded whose cells these are; they may come from a transplant donor. Both conserved end residues are part of each CDR3. Each record gives: J gene, D gene, V gene, CDR3 protein. D genes are given only for firm matches.

J gene: TRBJ1-2
D gene: NA
V gene: TRBV5-1
CDR3 protein: CASSPGGETYGYTF

J gene: TRBJ2-1
D gene: TRBD2
V gene: TRBV2
CDR3 protein: CASNGLAGNYNEQFF

J gene: TRBJ1-2
D gene: NA
V gene: TRBV14
CDR3 protein: CASSRATGGHGYTF

J gene: TRBJ1-1
D gene: NA
V gene: TRBV7-2
CDR3 protein: CASSKNGGTEAFF

J gene: TRBJ2-7
D gene: NA
V gene: TRBV20-1
CDR3 protein: CSASSPPYEQYF

J gene: TRBJ1-5
D gene: TRBD1
V gene: TRBV12-3/TRBV12-4
CDR3 protein: CASSLWQGANQPQHF

J gene: TRBJ2-1
D gene: NA
V gene: TRBV7-2
CDR3 protein: CASSQTGYNEQFF

J gene: TRBJ1-1
D gene: TRBD1
V gene: TRBV5-8
CDR3 protein: CASSHRGPIYTEAFF

J gene: TRBJ2-2
D gene: NA
V gene: TRBV7-3
CDR3 protein: CASSLMGITGELFF

J gene: TRBJ1-1
D gene: NA
V gene: TRBV3-1
CDR3 protein: CASSQGSGWEAFF

J gene: TRBJ2-2
D gene: NA
V gene: TRBV11-2
CDR3 protein: CASSPLRGTGELFF

J gene: TRBJ2-7
D gene: TRBD2
V gene: TRBV29-1
CDR3 protein: CSVERTSGRAEQYF

J gene: TRBJ1-1
D gene: NA
V gene: TRBV12-3/TRBV12-4
CDR3 protein: CASSERRGDTEAFF

J gene: TRBJ1-2
D gene: NA
V gene: TRBV6-6
CDR3 protein: CASQHRGGGGYTF

J gene: TRBJ2-3
D gene: NA
V gene: TRBV12-3/TRBV12-4
CDR3 protein: CATSLDTQYF

J gene: TRBJ1-1
D gene: NA
V gene: TRBV7-9
CDR3 protein: CAIPGGRNTEAFF

J gene: TRBJ2-1
D gene: NA
V gene: TRBV18
CDR3 protein: CASSPMPEEYNEQFF

J gene: TRBJ1-2
D gene: NA
V gene: TRBV9
CDR3 protein: CASSAGTLTNYGYTF

J gene: TRBJ1-4
D gene: NA
V gene: TRBV9
CDR3 protein: CASSAGGGNEKLFF

J gene: TRBJ1-1
D gene: NA
V gene: TRBV12-3/TRBV12-4
CDR3 protein: CASSSQGISPEAFF

J gene: TRBJ2-1
D gene: TRBD2
V gene: TRBV3-1
CDR3 protein: CASSQDLGIGGLGLNEQFF

J gene: TRBJ1-1
D gene: NA
V gene: TRBV5-6
CDR3 protein: CASSLDRAEINTEAFF

J gene: TRBJ2-1
D gene: NA
V gene: TRBV10-3
CDR3 protein: CATTTSLSYNEQFF

J gene: TRBJ2-2
D gene: NA
V gene: TRBV9
CDR3 protein: CASSARDPYTGELFF

J gene: TRBJ2-7
D gene: NA
V gene: TRBV29-1
CDR3 protein: CSSDVGVEQYF

J gene: TRBJ2-5
D gene: NA
V gene: TRBV24-1
CDR3 protein: CATSPTGETQYF

J gene: TRBJ2-2
D gene: TRBD2
V gene: TRBV6-1
CDR3 protein: CASSEFGGGANTGELFF

J gene: TRBJ1-1
D gene: NA
V gene: TRBV7-6
CDR3 protein: CASSMREMNTEAFF

J gene: TRBJ2-5
D gene: TRBD2
V gene: TRBV6-2/TRBV6-3
CDR3 protein: CASKAGEPTETQYF

J gene: TRBJ1-5
D gene: NA
V gene: TRBV15
CDR3 protein: CATSRQGGGQPQHF